This T cell receptor (beta chain) was observed in a study of HIV-infected children after antiretroviral therapy interruption. Study information: EBV and CMV exposure was recorded in most children. Samples from the continuous-treatment group were taken at weeks 0, 48 and 150.

Regarding treatment: PENTA 11 planned treatment interruption arm or continuous ART arm. RNA-based 3' RACE libraries used unique molecular identifiers. TCRdb reanalysed the 3' RACE reads using MiXCR and keeps one entry per CDR3 protein. The sample gives more than 35,000 distinct CDR3 sequences, over 6% of which show up once; more than 0.75% is in the top ten. V lost 6 bases and J lost 7; bases outside the gene matches: 4. This CDR3 region has 13 residues. CDR1 is SGHAT and CDR2 is FQDESV in the germline V gene (reference sequence). Whole-study results and caveats: The Gini coefficient of naive CD4+ repertoires rose, returning to baseline by 3 years.

There are many counts of this clonotype. What it binds is unknown. Source: CD45RA+ CD4+ T cells from PBMCs, pooled from several time points, taken from a donor given antiretroviral therapy, either interrupted or continuous. Subset here: naive CD4+ CD45RA+ CD45RO- T cells. The sequence was obtained from a pool of human donors with HIV. The chain joins TRBV11-1 to TRBJ2-2, with 8 bases matching TRBD1. CDR3 DNA sequence: TGTGCCAGCAGACCGACAGGGGTCGGGGAGCTGTTTTTT. It encodes CASRPTGVGELFF. Supplemented by reference TRBV11-1 and TRBJ2-2, the full variable domain reads EAEVAQSPRYKITEKSQAVAFWCDPISGHATLYWYRQILGQGPELLVQFQDESVVDDSQLPKDRFSAERLKGVDSTLKIQPAELGDSAMYLCASRPTGVGELFFGEGSRLTVL.